This TCR beta chain was sequenced in a study of PD-L1 blockade in urothelial cancer (dated by TCRdb to the late 2010s). Looking at the study overall: All patients started therapy around 2014 and received atezolizumab 1,200 mg intravenously every 3 weeks. About 85% of the 29 patients were males with bladder-origin urothelial cancer, and about 65% of the roughly 30 reported a prior smoking history. An ECOG performance status of 0 or 1 was recorded for the patients, and 0 to 3 prior chemotherapy regimens had been received by the patients. Tumor samples yielded a median of approximately 1,300 T cells and 1,000 to 1,200 unique TCRs, with median clonality about 0.094 and T cell proportion approximately 0.099. An exploratory multi-omic analysis was conducted of the somatic, immune and clinical correlates of response to PD-L1 blockade with atezolizumab in urothelial cancer. Pretreatment tumor samples, along with matched peripheral blood serially collected before and after atezolizumab treatment, were subjected to TCR sequencing. Progression-free survival longer than 6 months counted as durable clinical benefit, and TCR features were additionally tested against both progression-free and overall survival. Whole exome sequencing and RNA sequencing of pretreatment tumors were performed alongside TCR sequencing in the same patients. Several patients achieved durable clinical benefit and approximately 20 did not. Pretreatment blood TCR-seq was available for 27 to 30 patients, at least one posttreatment blood collection was obtained for some 25 patients, and tumor TCR-seq was available for some 25 patients. Five patients were excluded from tumor TCR analyses because tumors from two patients failed quality control and tumor was unavailable for three patients.

For CDR1 and CDR2, the germline V gene lists SGHNT and YENEEA. V sheds 5 bases and J sheds 4 bases, leaving 12 bases between their ends. From the cysteine through the phenylalanine, the CDR3 covers 14 amino acids. The retained sequence is limited to the CDR3, 42 bases, with the frame set at the first base. To estimate absolute template abundance from read counts, synthetic TCR analog templates were spiked into each PCR. In FFPE tumors, housekeeping genes were amplified and quantified to estimate usable DNA and calculate T cell fraction. TCRbeta CDR3 regions were amplified from genomic DNA with bias-controlled V and J gene primers using the immunoSEQ assay. Sequencing of rearranged TCRbeta segments was done at approximately 20X coverage. In the source study's methods: Sequencing errors were corrected by clustering, and CDR3s were annotated against IMGT so that V, D and J genes could be assigned. Downstream analyses used only productive TCRbeta rearrangements and left out out-of-frame or stop-codon sequences. Clonality was calculated as one minus the Shannon entropy normalized by the log of the number of unique productive sequences. Clones differing between time points or between blood and tumor were identified using Fisher's exact test with Benjamini-Hochberg correction, with an adjusted p below 0.01 applied as the threshold. In its TCRdb copy, this immuneACCESS table keeps in-frame sequences only and misses some clones. Where compared with another copy, unresolved V genes explain less than half of these, and the others have no known cause. The D gene and trimming were derived from the DNA, and the V and J assignments and clone size from that table. A total of 35,000 or so clones appear in this sample, around 33% of them only once. The ten largest account for around 10% of the sample.

The time point label on this specimen signifies: pretreatment tumor sample. A cohort of about 30 patients with locally advanced or metastatic urothelial carcinoma, treated at Memorial Sloan Kettering on a trial protocol, was included. Every piece of tumor tissue used for sequencing was obtained before atezolizumab dosing. The Qiagen DNeasy Blood extraction kit was used to purify genomic DNA from total PBMCs and from tumor samples. Here is what the overall study found, with its caveats: At 3 weeks after the start of treatment, tumor-associated TCR clones in peripheral blood had expanded more in patients with durable benefit (n of about 21, p = 0.022). The tumor samples were FFPE, were not collected immediately before treatment, and were limited to one sample per patient, so heterogeneity may have been missed. Because of the small sample size (n of about 30) and the many exploratory analyses performed, the results are intended to be regarded as hypothesis-generating. The proportion of tumor-infiltrating T lymphocytes was higher in patients with durable benefit (n of about 25, Mann-Whitney p = 0.047).

Remarks on this clone: This clone's antigen is unknown. Base qualities are not recorded, but no much larger clone differs from it by a single base.

The source material was tumor tissue, sampled before atezolizumab (anti-PD-L1) treatment. The rearrangement combines TRBV11-3 with TRBJ1-3, with a weak D call of TRBD1 (5 bases match). The receptor's source is a man aged 55 to 70 with urothelial cancer. In nucleotide form, the sequence is TGTGCCAGCAGCCAGCTTGGGGCCGGAAACACCATATATTTT. Its protein is CASSQLGAGNTIYF.